This TCR beta chain was recorded in a study of cytomegalovirus exposure and HLA in healthy donors. The study, taken as a whole, reports: CMV antigen specificity of a few CMV-associated chains was confirmed in vitro. Whilst most TCR sequences proved rare, a subset of public TCRs occurred across many donors.

This CDR3 has 12 amino acids. Germline CDR1 GTSNPN, CDR2 SVGIG (reference sequence). V was shortened by 5 bases and J by 2 bases, with 10 bases between the two germline ends. The table came from immunoSEQ multiplex PCR; TCRdb's copy has only in-frame clones and leaves some out. Among around 150,000 clones listed, approximately 90% were seen once. This clone has only a few counts. Its antigen is not identified. The source of this sequence is a man between 18 and 29 years old in good health and CMV-seronegative. The chain links TRBV30 to TRBJ2-7; D remains unclear. What was sequenced was PBMCs. DNA of the CDR3: TGTGCCTGGGGCCGAGGCCCCTACGAGCAGTACGTC. Translation: CAWGRGPYEQYV.